Presented here are 10 T cell receptor beta chains from one specimen sequenced in a study of regulatory T cells in long-lasting Graves disease (dated by TCRdb to the early 2020s). What this sample's time point label stands for: newly diagnosed GD, antithyroid drugs for less than 3 months. For both TCR sequencing and RNA sequencing, RNA was extracted from PBMCs in TRIzol. The library was generated by multiplex PCR. Sequenced on an Illumina HiSeq 4000. TCR beta libraries were built with iRepertoire HTBI primers and Arm-PCR amplification of CDR3 regions. TCRdb trimmed the raw reads at Q25, called clones with MiXCR and kept productive beta chains. Rows matching on CDR3 protein sequence are summarized as one entry with the most common DNA and genes. The sample contains under 400,000 distinct CDR3 sequences, 15% to 20% of them found a single time. Together, the top ten hold roughly 27% of the sample. The data also belong to a second study, concerning T cells in Graves' hyperthyroidism and ophthalmopathy.

Sequences were derived from peripheral blood mononuclear cells (PBMCs), sampled at new diagnosis, from a patient treated with antithyroid drugs. Source of these receptors: a man aged 40-50 years with Graves disease. Donor details come from another sample of the same person, matched by shared clones.

This clonotype was seen many times. The chain carries TRBV5-1 and TRBJ2-1; 7 nucleotides line up with TRBD2. Per the germline V gene, CDR1 is SGHRS and CDR2 is YFSETQ. Trimming removed 2 bases from V and 4 bases from J; junction bases left unmatched: 0. The CDR3 consists of 13 residues. CDR3 region: CASSFSGYNEQFF. The CDR3 coding sequence is TGCGCCAGCAGCTTTAGCGGGTACAATGAGCAGTTCTTC. Looking up the rest from reference TRBV5-1 and TRBJ2-1 gives the full variable domain: KAGVTQTPRYLIKTRGQQVTLSCSPISGHRSVSWYQQTPGQGLQFLFEYFSETQRNKGNFPGRFSGRQFSNSRSEMNVSTLELGDSALYLCASSFSGYNEQFFGPGTRLTVL.

Ten or more counts support this clonotype. The gene calls are TRBV6-2 or TRBV6-3 and TRBJ2-5, with D possibly being TRBD2 (5 bases). Germline V gene lookup returns CDR1 MNHEY and CDR2 SVGEGT. This CDR3 spans 14 amino acids. V lost 7 bases, J lost 5 bases, and 17 bases lay in between. In nucleotides, the CDR3 is TGTGCCAGCACCCCTTTCGGGTCGGGGGAGACCCAGTACTTC. Translating gives CASTPFGSGETQYF.

This CDR3 reads CASSPRVTSGVVTDTQYF. The DNA of the CDR3 is TGTGCCAGCTCACCACGGGTAACTAGCGGGGTTGTCACAGATACGCAGTATTTT. The rearrangement joins TRBV18 to TRBJ2-3; 10 bases align to TRBD2. This CDR3 is 18 amino acids long. The germline V gene encodes CDR1 KGHSH and CDR2 LQKENI. V lost 1 base and J lost 2; bases outside the gene matches: 9.

This clonotype was picked up a small number of times. V is TRBV10-3 and J is TRBJ1-3; 8 bases map to TRBD1. V lost 6 bases to trimming and J lost 0 bases; unmatched junction nucleotides: 7. The V gene's germline CDR1 is ENHRY and CDR2 SYGVKD. The CDR3 is 16 residues long. CDR3 nucleotides: TGTGCCATCAGCGACACCGGGACAGGCTCTGGAAACACCATATATTTT. This encodes CAISDTGTGSGNTIYF.

This clonotype was picked up many times. The rearrangement links TRBV28 to TRBJ1-1, with 7 bases aligning to TRBD1. The CDR3 runs 14 residues. Germline V CDR1 and CDR2: MDHEN, SYDVKM. J gave up 3 bases and V 6 bases, and 7 bases lay outside the gene matches. CDR3 in amino acids: CASRLQGWYTEAFF. CDR3 coding DNA: TGTGCCAGCAGATTACAGGGGTGGTACACTGAAGCTTTCTTT.

Ten or more counts support this clonotype. The chain has TRBV5-1 and TRBJ2-3; D is unclear. The CDR3 has 12 residues. V was cut by 5 bases and J by 2 bases, with 6 bases left in between. Looked up from germline, CDR1 is SGHRS and CDR2 is YFSETQ. This chain's CDR3 is CASRQNTDTQYF. The CDR3 DNA is TGCGCCAGCAGACAGAACACAGATACGCAGTATTTT. The complete variable domain, with remaining parts taken from reference TRBV5-1 and TRBJ2-3, reads KAGVTQTPRYLIKTRGQQVTLSCSPISGHRSVSWYQQTPGQGLQFLFEYFSETQRNKGNFPGRFSGRQFSNSRSEMNVSTLELGDSALYLCASRQNTDTQYFGPGTRLTVL.

This clonotype was seen many times. In DNA form, the CDR3 reads TGTGCCAGCAGCCAAGCCCGTTTAGCGGGGAAAGAGACCCAGTACTTC. It translates to CASSQARLAGKETQYF. This chain links TRBV3-1 with TRBJ2-5, with 8 nucleotides matching TRBD2. CDR3 length equals 16 residues. Germline loops: CDR1 LGHDT, CDR2 YNNKEL (reference sequence). Germline trimming cut 1 base from V and 3 bases from J; bases unmatched to any gene: 7.

This sequence joins TRBV20-1 and TRBJ1-6; TRBD1 matches at 8 bases. V shed 6 bases, J shed 4 bases, and the junction held 11 bases outside the gene matches. Germline loops: CDR1 DFQATT, CDR2 SNEGSKA (reference sequence). The CDR3 length is 16 residues. The CDR3 region has the DNA TGCAGTGCCCCGATTGCGGGACAGGTGTATAATTCACCCCTCCACTTT. Its protein product is CSAPIAGQVYNSPLHF.

Ten or more counts support this clonotype. The chain employs TRBV7-3 and TRBJ2-1, with 15 nucleotides matching TRBD2. Germline V lookup: CDR1 SGHTA, CDR2 FQGTGA. Trimming removed 2 bases from V and 0 bases from J; junction bases left unmatched: 5. CDR3 size: 19 residues. CDR3: CASSLLGTSGGLSYNEQFF. CDR3 DNA sequence: TGTGCCAGCAGCTTATTGGGGACTAGCGGGGGGCTCTCCTACAATGAGCAGTTCTTC.

This chain links TRBV2 with TRBJ2-2, with D possibly being TRBD2 (5 bases). The CDR3 runs to 13 residues. V dropped 6 bases and J dropped 5 bases, with 10 bases sitting between them. Germline loops: CDR1 SNHLY, CDR2 FYNNEI. CDR3 sequence reads: CASSRTLTGELFF. The DNA of the CDR3 is TGTGCCAGCAGCCGGACTTTAACCGGGGAGCTGTTTTTT.